The rows below give T cell receptor beta chains drawn from one sample of a study of cytomegalovirus exposure and HLA in healthy donors. Libraries were prepared by immunoSEQ multiplex PCR; TCRdb keeps only in-frame clonotypes and omits some of them. The sample yields tens of thousands of clones, 86% seen once. Input material: PBMCs. The origin of the receptors is a man aged 25-45 years in good health and CMV-seropositive. CDR3s include the opening cysteine and the closing phenylalanine or tryptophan. The order of the fields is CDR3 protein, CDR3 DNA, clone size, V gene, D gene, J gene. D genes are given only for firm matches. The size field is filled for only some rows; it gives once, few, many or a size class.

CDR3 protein: CASSLKGLAGEQYF
CDR3 DNA: TGTGCCAGCAGCCTAAAGGGACTAGCGGGGGAGCAGTACTTC
clone size: few
V gene: TRBV5-6
D gene: TRBD2
J gene: TRBJ2-7

CDR3 protein: CATSRAAGVNSPLHF
CDR3 DNA: TGTGCCACCAGCAGAGCAGCAGGGGTGAATTCACCCCTCCACTTT
clone size: .
V gene: TRBV15
D gene: .
J gene: TRBJ1-6

CDR3 protein: CASSPTGLRGYTF
CDR3 DNA: TGTGCCAGCAGCCCGACAGGGCTCAGGGGCTACACCTTC
clone size: .
V gene: TRBV7-9
D gene: TRBD1
J gene: TRBJ1-2

CDR3 protein: CASSEARFAGQEQYF
CDR3 DNA: TGTGCCAGCAGTGAAGCTCGGTTTGCGGGTCAAGAGCAGTACTTC
clone size: once
V gene: TRBV2
D gene: .
J gene: TRBJ2-7

CDR3 protein: CASSLATSGSWYEQYF
CDR3 DNA: TGTGCCAGCAGCTTAGCTACTAGCGGGAGTTGGTACGAGCAGTACTTC
clone size: .
V gene: TRBV7-9
D gene: TRBD2
J gene: TRBJ2-7

CDR3 protein: CASGLVINDRGHGTGELFF
CDR3 DNA: TGTGCTAGTGGTTTGGTAATCAATGACAGGGGGCATGGGACCGGGGAGCTGTTTTTT
clone size: .
V gene: TRBV12-5
D gene: TRBD1
J gene: TRBJ2-2

CDR3 protein: CASSYSGQGAQKTQYF
CDR3 DNA: TGTGCCAGCAGTTACTCGGGACAGGGGGCGCAGAAGACGCAGTATTTT
clone size: .
V gene: TRBV6-5
D gene: TRBD1
J gene: TRBJ2-3

CDR3 protein: CASSIGLGARNEQFF
CDR3 DNA: TGTGCCAGTAGTATCGGACTAGGTGCGAGGAATGAGCAGTTCTTC
clone size: .
V gene: TRBV19
D gene: TRBD2
J gene: TRBJ2-1

CDR3 protein: CASIGLGGLYNEQFF
CDR3 DNA: TGTGCCAGCATTGGCTTGGGGGGGCTCTACAATGAGCAGTTCTTC
clone size: .
V gene: TRBV2
D gene: .
J gene: TRBJ2-1

CDR3 protein: CASSGTGARYGYTF
CDR3 DNA: TGTGCCAGCAGCGGCACAGGGGCGCGCTATGGCTACACCTTC
clone size: .
V gene: TRBV9
D gene: TRBD1
J gene: TRBJ1-2

CDR3 protein: CAISEARTANYGYTF
CDR3 DNA: TGTGCCATCAGTGAGGCCCGGACAGCTAACTATGGCTACACCTTC
clone size: .
V gene: TRBV10-3
D gene: .
J gene: TRBJ1-2

CDR3 protein: CASRGQVSGNTIYF
CDR3 DNA: TGTGCCAGTCGAGGACAAGTCTCTGGAAACACCATATATTTT
clone size: .
V gene: TRBV19
D gene: .
J gene: TRBJ1-3

CDR3 protein: CATSRAGMGETQYF
CDR3 DNA: TGTGCCACCAGCAGAGCAGGGATGGGAGAGACCCAGTACTTC
clone size: .
V gene: TRBV15
D gene: .
J gene: TRBJ2-5

CDR3 protein: CASRGLASLYNEQFF
CDR3 DNA: TGTGCCAGCAGGGGACTAGCTTCCCTCTACAATGAGCAGTTCTTC
clone size: .
V gene: TRBV6-5
D gene: TRBD2
J gene: TRBJ2-1

CDR3 protein: CASSLRRGSYEQYF
CDR3 DNA: TGTGCCAGCAGCTTAAGACGAGGGTCCTACGAGCAGTACTTC
clone size: .
V gene: TRBV7-8
D gene: .
J gene: TRBJ2-7

CDR3 protein: CASSSRGHEQYF
CDR3 DNA: TGTGCCAGCAGCAGCAGGGGCCACGAGCAGTACTTC
clone size: .
V gene: TRBV5-4
D gene: .
J gene: TRBJ2-7

CDR3 protein: CASAYGGAYEQYF
CDR3 DNA: TGTGCCAGCGCCTACGGAGGGGCCTACGAGCAGTACTTC
clone size: .
V gene: TRBV5-4
D gene: .
J gene: TRBJ2-7

CDR3 protein: CASSQRQVTNTEAFF
CDR3 DNA: TGCGCCAGCAGCCAGAGACAGGTGACGAACACTGAAGCTTTCTTT
clone size: .
V gene: TRBV4-1
D gene: .
J gene: TRBJ1-1

CDR3 protein: CATSRGGLAGVTEQFF
CDR3 DNA: TGTGCCACCAGCAGAGGAGGACTAGCGGGAGTAACTGAGCAGTTCTTC
clone size: few
V gene: TRBV15
D gene: TRBD2
J gene: TRBJ2-1

CDR3 protein: CASSLSGSTGELFF
CDR3 DNA: TGTGCCAGCAGTTTGTCAGGATCCACCGGGGAGCTGTTTTTT
clone size: .
V gene: TRBV27
D gene: .
J gene: TRBJ2-2

CDR3 protein: CASSPQLEFNEQFF
CDR3 DNA: TGTGCCAGCAGCCCCCAACTCGAGTTCAATGAGCAGTTCTTC
clone size: .
V gene: TRBV13
D gene: .
J gene: TRBJ2-1

CDR3 protein: CASSYGTTYTDTQYF
CDR3 DNA: TGTGCCAGCAGTTACGGGACTACTTACACAGATACGCAGTATTTT
clone size: .
V gene: TRBV6-5
D gene: TRBD2
J gene: TRBJ2-3